The T cell receptor beta chain described here comes from a study of blood T cell repertoires in COVID-19. Study-wide context: From T cells, B-cell-depleted T cells, or PBMCs came the material, which was cDNA or gDNA.

Authors' methods: Amplification with reference gene primers provided the estimates of nucleated cell counts. Clones were sequenced by immunoSEQ multiplex PCR, and TCRdb holds only the in-frame ones, with some missing. The D gene and trimming were derived from the DNA, and the V and J assignments and clone size from that table. The repertoire holds roughly 250,000 clones, with about 88% as singletons. Germline lookup yields CDR1 SGHVS and CDR2 FNYEAQ. The CDR3 is 15 amino acids. With V trimmed by 1 base and J by 3 bases, 5 bases remained unmatched. The chain uses TRBV7-6 and TRBJ2-7, with TRBD1 matching over 8 bases. The source of this sequence is a man aged 55 to 70 who had recovered from COVID-19. Sequencing was done on a sample of peripheral blood. CDR3 sequence reads: CASSLVVDRDYEQYF. CDR3 DNA sequence: TGTGCCAGCAGCTTAGTTGTGGACAGGGACTACGAGCAGTACTTC. Together with reference TRBV7-6 and TRBJ2-7, the CDR3 gives the full variable domain: GAGVSQSPRYKVTKRGQDVALRCDPISGHVSLYWYRQALGQGPEFLTYFNYEAQQDKSGLPNDRFSAERPEGSISTLTIQRTEQRDSAMYRCASSLVVDRDYEQYFGPGTRLTVT.